The TCR beta chain under discussion was sequenced for a study of blood T cell repertoires in COVID-19. The CDR3 is 15 residues long. V lost 3 bases and J lost 6, with 15 bases in between. The germline CDR1 and CDR2 sequences are MDHEN and SYDVKM. Using immunoSEQ multiplex PCR, the repertoire was profiled, and TCRdb retains in-frame clones only, with some absent. The table includes roughly 220,000 clones, 80% to 90% detected once. V and J are TRBV28 and TRBJ1-5; no definite D call. The TCR sequence derives from a man aged 50 or older who had recovered from COVID-19. Sequenced material: peripheral blood. The chain's CDR3 is CASSFQQAGSQPQHF. The CDR3 nucleotides are TGTGCCAGCAGTTTTCAGCAGGCGGGAAGTCAGCCCCAGCATTTT.